Below are 14 T cell receptor beta chains sequenced from a single sample in a study of cytomegalovirus exposure and HLA in healthy donors. Vbeta (60) and Jbeta (13) primers were used in the PCR. Measured with immunoSEQ multiplex PCR; TCRdb has only the in-frame clones, and not every one. The table records around 200,000 clones, 70% to 80% of them present only once. Source material: PBMCs. These TCRs come from a man between 40 and 49 years old in good health and CMV-seronegative.

V and J are TRBV28 and TRBJ1-3; tentatively, D is TRBD1 (5 bases). This CDR3 has 14 amino acids. V gave up 6 bases and J gave up 3 bases, with 12 bases separating them. Germline V gene lookup returns CDR1 MDHEN and CDR2 SYDVKM. CDR3 sequence: CASSLQGSGNTIYF. CDR3 coding DNA: TGTGCCAGCAGCCTCCAGGGAAGTGGAAACACCATATATTTT.

This chain joins TRBV4-1 and TRBJ2-5; the D is unclear. CDR3 size: 13 residues. Trimming took 2 bases from V and 1 from J, leaving 5 bases between them. Germline CDR1 and CDR2: MGHRA and YSYEKL. The CDR3 DNA sequence: TGCGCCAGCAGCCAACAGGTCCAAGAGACCCAGTACTTC. Translation: CASSQQVQETQYF.

V is TRBV6-1 and J is TRBJ1-1, with D possibly TRBD1 on 6 matching bases. V was trimmed by 8 bases and J by 9 bases, leaving 13 bases between them. From germline, CDR1 is MNHNS and CDR2 SASEGT. The CDR3 is 11 amino acids. CDR3 protein: CASLVGTKAFF. The CDR3 nucleotides are TGTGCCAGCTTGGTTGGGACAAAAGCTTTCTTT.

This clone was counted once. The V and J genes are TRBV5-1 and TRBJ2-6; D is ambiguous. CDR3 length equals 15 residues. V was trimmed by 1 base and J by 4 bases, leaving 9 bases between them. Per germline, CDR1 SGHRS and CDR2 YFSETQ. The CDR3 DNA reads TGCGCCAGCAGCTTGCAGGATCCCGGGGCCAACGTCCTGACTTTC. Amino acids: CASSLQDPGANVLTF.

The J gene is TRBJ1-5, the V gene TRBV11-2; D call uncertain. Germline-derived CDR1 and CDR2 are SGHAT and FQNNGV. V was trimmed by 0 bases and J by 4 bases, leaving 10 bases between them. This CDR3 region has 15 residues. The CDR3 spells CASSLDGGGNQPQHF. Written as DNA, the CDR3 is TGTGCCAGCAGCTTAGATGGTGGCGGGAATCAGCCCCAGCATTTT. Complete variable domain (other parts from reference TRBV11-2 and TRBJ1-5): EAGVAQSPRYKIIEKRQSVAFWCNPISGHATLYWYQQILGQGPKLLIQFQNNGVVDDSQLPKDRFSAERLKGVDSTLKIQPAKLEDSAVYLCASSLDGGGNQPQHFGDGTRLSIL.

This sequence joins TRBV28 and TRBJ1-3, with TRBD1 matching 8 bases. Germline trimming cut 3 bases from V and 4 bases from J; bases unmatched to any gene: 5. Per the germline V gene, CDR1 is MDHEN and CDR2 is SYDVKM. This CDR3 has 15 amino acids. This CDR3 is CASSFGAGGGNTIYF. Here the CDR3 DNA reads TGTGCCAGCAGTTTCGGGGCAGGGGGCGGAAACACCATATATTTT. Full variable domain (missing parts from reference TRBV28 and TRBJ1-3): DVKVTQSSRYLVKRTGEKVFLECVQDMDHENMFWYRQDPGLGLRLIYFSYDVKMKEKGDIPEGYSVSREKKERFSLILESASTNQTSMYLCASSFGAGGGNTIYFGEGSWLTVV.

This chain joins TRBV7-9 and TRBJ2-3; no clear D gene. Germline V gene lookup returns CDR1 SEHNR and CDR2 FQNEAQ (reference sequence). Between the trimmed V and J ends, which lost 8 bases and 1 base, there was a span of 13 bases. This CDR3 spans 14 amino acids. The CDR3 DNA follows: TGTGCCAGCCGAGTGCCCGAACGCACAGATACGCAGTATTTT. Amino acid sequence: CASRVPERTDTQYF.

J is TRBJ2-1 and V is TRBV18; 11 bases align to TRBD1. The J segment lost 9 bases and the V segment lost 3 bases, leaving 7 bases of the junction unmatched. CDR3 length: 15 amino acids. Per germline, CDR1 KGHSH and CDR2 LQKENI. The CDR3 loop reads CASSPTGTGGGEQFF. CDR3 coding DNA: TGTGCCAGCTCACCCACCGGGACAGGGGGAGGTGAGCAGTTCTTC.

V gene TRBV9 combines with J gene TRBJ2-1; 11 bases agree with TRBD1. This CDR3 has 15 amino acids. The germline CDR1 and CDR2 sequences are SGDLS and YYNGEE. V gave up 2 bases and J gave up 6 bases; unmatched junction bases: 4. In nucleotides, the CDR3 is TGTGCCAGCAGCGTCCGGGACAGGGGGTTCAATGAGCAGTTCTTC. The encoded protein is CASSVRDRGFNEQFF. Full variable domain (remainder filled in from reference TRBV9 and TRBJ2-1): DSGVTQTPKHLITATGQRVTLRCSPRSGDLSVYWYQQSLDQGLQFLIQYYNGEERAKGNILERFSAQQFPDLHSELNLSSLELGDSALYFCASSVRDRGFNEQFFGPGTRLTVL.

V usage is TRBV2 and J usage is TRBJ2-7, with 9 bases identical to TRBD2. The V and J ends lost 8 bases and 1 base, in that order; junction bases with no gene match: 3. This CDR3 is built from 13 residues. Germline V gene lookup returns CDR1 SNHLY and CDR2 FYNNEI. In DNA, the CDR3 is TGTGCCAGCGATAGCGGGAGATCCTACGAGCAGTACTTC. Translation gives CASDSGRSYEQYF.

The chain couples TRBV5-6 to TRBJ1-4; D is perhaps TRBD1 (5 bases). Germline V gene sequence: CDR1 SGHDT, CDR2 YYEEEE. The ends were cut back, 4 bases at V and 0 bases at J, with 10 bases in the middle. This CDR3 has 15 amino acids. The CDR3: CASSLRQTTNEKLFF. As DNA, the CDR3 is TGTGCCAGCAGCCTGAGACAGACAACTAATGAAAAACTGTTTTTT.

V is TRBV7-3 and J is TRBJ1-4; D is unresolved. Germline loops: CDR1 SGHTA, CDR2 FQGTGA. The CDR3 has 13 residues. Trimming cost V 4 bases and J 8 bases, with 11 bases left between them. The CDR3 nucleotides read TGTGCCAGCAGCTCTAAGGCAGGAGAAAAACTGTTTTTT. Protein sequence: CASSSKAGEKLFF.

The chain links TRBV28 to TRBJ2-7, with 8 positions matching TRBD2. CDR3 length: 15 amino acids. J lost 6 bases, V lost 5 bases, and 12 bases had no gene match. Germline values: CDR1 MDHEN, CDR2 SYDVKM. CDR3 bases: TGTGCCAGCAGTCCCCCGGGGGGGGGAGTGAGCGAGCAGTACTTC. Its translation is CASSPPGGGVSEQYF. The variable domain in full, with the rest retrieved from reference TRBV28 and TRBJ2-7, is DVKVTQSSRYLVKRTGEKVFLECVQDMDHENMFWYRQDPGLGLRLIYFSYDVKMKEKGDIPEGYSVSREKKERFSLILESASTNQTSMYLCASSPPGGGVSEQYFGPGTRLTVT.

V and J are TRBV4-1 and TRBJ2-4; 10 bases agree with TRBD2. Germline V gene data show CDR1 as MGHRA and CDR2 as YSYEKL. The J segment lost 2 bases and the V segment lost 8 bases, leaving 15 bases of the junction unmatched. CDR3 length: 18 residues. The CDR3 is CASGPGLARGKTKNIQYF. CDR3 bases: TGCGCCAGCGGACCGGGACTAGCGCGTGGGAAAACCAAAAACATTCAGTACTTC.